This entry lists 28 T cell receptor beta chains sequenced from one sample in a study of graft-versus-host responses after intestinal transplantation. No antigen is known for these receptors. Produced via immunoSEQ multiplex PCR; TCRdb's table is partial and in-frame only. Of under 95,000 clones listed, 88% were seen once; the top ten hold more than 0.25%. Sample: unstimulated CD4+ T cells sorted from spleen or lymph node cells, taken before transplant. The receptors derive from a human donor who was the organ donor for an intestinal transplant.

In this sample, this clone turned up a few times. The chain couples TRBV29-1 to TRBJ2-7; tentative D call: TRBD2 (6 bases). Germline values: CDR1 SQVTM, CDR2 ANQGSEA. The CDR3 spans 12 residues. Trimming cost V 4 bases and J 2 bases, with 9 bases left between them. CDR3 residues: CSVGTTAYEQYF. Here the CDR3 DNA reads TGCAGCGTTGGGACTACCGCCTACGAGCAGTACTTC.

The rearrangement uses TRBV2 and TRBJ2-5; TRBD2 matches at 11 bases. TRBJ2-7 matches the DNA end more closely, so the J call is doubtful. Germline CDR1 SNHLY, CDR2 FYNNEI. The CDR3 spans 16 residues. CDR3 nucleotide sequence: TGTGCCAGCAGAGATTCTAGCGGGGGGAAAGGGTACGAGCAGTACTTC. The encoded protein is CASRDSSGGKGYEQYF.

As regards this clone: The sample holds other DNA sequences that translate to the same CDR3. The chain uses TRBV12-2 and TRBJ1-6. TRBV12-2 is marked as a pseudogene. This CDR3 spans 14 amino acids. The CDR3 DNA is TGTGCAAGTCGCTTACGAGTGCCTAATTCACCCCTCCACTTT. Protein sequence: CASRLRVPNSPLHF.

The V gene is TRBV7-2, the J gene TRBJ1-1; the D gene is possibly TRBD1 (5 bases). Germline values: CDR1 SGHTA, CDR2 FQGNSA. The CDR3 is 13 amino acids. V dropped 5 bases and J dropped 3 bases, with 10 bases sitting between them. The CDR3 coding sequence is TGTGCCAGCAGCCCAGGGCCGGACACTGAAGCTTTCTTT. Amino acid sequence: CASSPGPDTEAFF.

V is TRBV4-3 and J is TRBJ2-5; 11 positions agree with TRBD2. CDR3 length: 18 amino acids. V gave up 4 bases and J gave up 5 bases; unmatched junction bases: 15. The germline V gene encodes CDR1 LGHNA and CDR2 YSLEER. This CDR3 is CASSRVGHSGRALETQYF. DNA for the CDR3: TGCGCCAGCAGCCGCGTGGGCCATAGCGGGAGGGCCTTGGAGACCCAGTACTTC.

The rearrangement joins TRBV9 to TRBJ1-5; 8 nucleotides agree with TRBD1. Germline V CDR1 and CDR2: SGDLS, YYNGEE. V shed 4 bases, J shed 7 bases, and the junction held 7 bases outside the gene matches. The CDR3 is made up of 14 amino acids. Here the CDR3 reads CASSRTGNSQPQHF. In DNA form, the CDR3 reads TGTGCCAGCAGCCGGACAGGGAATAGCCAGCCCCAGCATTTT.

This chain connects TRBV7-9 to TRBJ2-2; 11 nucleotides match TRBD2. V lost 4 bases, J lost 1 base, and 5 bases stayed unmatched. Germline CDR1 and CDR2: SEHNR and FQNEAQ (reference sequence). The CDR3 totals 17 residues. This CDR3 reads CASSSRLAGGNTGELFF. The CDR3, as DNA: TGTGCCAGCAGCTCCCGTCTAGCGGGGGGGAACACCGGGGAGCTGTTTTTT.

The genes are TRBV5-4 and TRBJ2-7, with D unresolved. V lost 4 bases and J 3 bases, leaving 17 bases between the germline ends. This CDR3 has 15 amino acids. Germline CDR1 SGHNT, CDR2 YYREEE (reference sequence). The CDR3 here is CASSPGGTPGYEQYF. CDR3 in DNA: TGTGCCAGCAGCCCCGGCGGAACACCTGGCTACGAGCAGTACTTC.

This clone was seen just once. V and J are TRBV28 and TRBJ2-7; 13 positions match TRBD2. The CDR3 runs to 16 residues. Looked up from germline, CDR1 is MDHEN and CDR2 is SYDVKM. Losses at the gene ends were 6 bases for V and 5 bases for J; bases not matched to a gene: 10. The CDR3 nucleotides are TGTGCCAGCAGCCGTTGGACTAGCGGGAGATTCGACGAGCAGTACTTC. It yields the protein CASSRWTSGRFDEQYF.

This chain joins TRBV7-3 and TRBJ1-1; the match to TRBD1 covers 8 bases. Germline CDR1 reads SGHTA; CDR2 reads FQGTGA. This CDR3 spans 15 amino acids. After removal of 5 bases from V and 4 bases from J, the junction contained 9 bases not matched to a gene. CDR3 region: CASSATGGGVTEAFF. The CDR3 DNA is TGTGCCAGCAGCGCCACAGGGGGTGGCGTCACTGAAGCTTTCTTT.

The genes are TRBV6-4 and TRBJ1-1; D call uncertain. Germline V gives CDR1 MRHNA, CDR2 SNTAGT. Trimming removed 6 bases from V and 4 bases from J, with 12 bases in between. This CDR3 is built from 13 residues. The CDR3 is CASSQDWGTEAFF. CDR3 nucleotides: TGTGCCAGCAGCCAGGACTGGGGCACTGAAGCTTTCTTT.

The count of this clone is one. V usage is TRBV6-1 and J usage is TRBJ2-7; D is undetermined. The germline V gene has CDR1 MNHNS and CDR2 SASEGT. The V gene lost 2 bases and the J gene lost 3 bases, with 8 bases spanning the gap. The length of the CDR3 is 13 residues. The CDR3 nucleotides are TGTGCCAGCAGTGAACCAGGCAGCTACGAGCAGTACTTC. Translating it yields CASSEPGSYEQYF.

The chain joins TRBV19 to TRBJ1-4; D possibly corresponds to TRBD1 (5 bases). Per germline, CDR1 LNHDA and CDR2 SQIVND (reference sequence). Trimming shortened V by 6 bases and J by 12 bases, and 26 bases separated the two germline ends. The CDR3 has 16 amino acids. CDR3 sequence: CASSLLWGLREDELFF. In nucleotides, the CDR3 is TGTGCCAGTAGCCTCCTGTGGGGCCTAAGGGAAGATGAACTGTTTTTT. The whole variable domain, remainder taken from reference TRBV19 and TRBJ1-4, is DGGITQSPKYLFRKEGQNVTLSCEQNLNHDAMYWYRQDPGQGLRLIYYSQIVNDFQKGDIAEGYSVSREKKESFPLTVTSAQKNPTAFYLCASSLLWGLREDELFFGSGTQLSVL.

This clone was observed a single time. This chain uses TRBV29-1 with TRBJ2-5, with 11 positions matching TRBD2. V was clipped by 4 bases and J by 5 bases; unmatched bases: 0. CDR1 is SQVTM, CDR2 ANQGSEA, per germline. The CDR3 totals 12 residues. The CDR3 DNA follows: TGCAGCGTTGCTAGCGGGGGGGAGACCCAGTACTTC. It yields the protein CSVASGGETQYF.

Notes on this clone: Within the sample, other DNA sequences also encode this same CDR3. This chain connects TRBV5-1 to TRBJ1-4; D might be TRBD1 (6 bases). V lost 3 bases to trimming and J lost 2 bases, with 8 bases between them. The CDR3 runs to 14 residues. The germline V gene encodes CDR1 SGHRS and CDR2 YFSETQ. The CDR3, as DNA: TGCGCCAGCAGCTCGGACAGCACTAATGAAAAACTGTTTTTT. It specifies CASSSDSTNEKLFF.

CDR3 nucleotide sequence: TGTGCCAGCACCGCCGACAGGGGTGAGCAGTACTTC. This encodes CASTADRGEQYF. The V and J genes are TRBV2 and TRBJ2-7; TRBD1 aligns across 8 bases. The germline V gene encodes CDR1 SNHLY and CDR2 FYNNEI. The CDR3 consists of 12 residues. Germline trimming cut 7 bases from V and 7 bases from J; bases unmatched to any gene: 6.

This chain links TRBV2 with TRBJ2-5; possibly TRBD1 for D (5 bases). The CDR3 covers 14 residues. V was shortened by 1 base and J by 0 bases, with 6 bases between the two germline ends. Germline CDR1 is SNHLY and CDR2 is FYNNEI. CDR3 sequence (DNA): TGTGCCAGCAGTGAAGTGACAGACCAAGAGACCCAGTACTTC. Translating it yields CASSEVTDQETQYF.

The chain couples TRBV5-4 to TRBJ2-1; 8 bases agree with TRBD2. This CDR3 contains 16 residues. V was pared by 0 bases and J by 6 bases, with 8 bases of the junction left unmatched. Per the germline V gene, CDR1 is SGHNT and CDR2 is YYREEE (reference sequence). The CDR3: CASSLAAASGSNEQFF. DNA of the CDR3: TGTGCCAGCAGCTTGGCCGCGGCTAGCGGGTCCAATGAGCAGTTCTTC.

V and J are TRBV18 and TRBJ1-4; 9 bases map to TRBD1. The length of the CDR3 is 14 residues. Germline V gene data show CDR1 as KGHSH and CDR2 as LQKENI. The ends lost 3 bases at V and 8 bases at J; junction bases unmatched: 4. The DNA of the CDR3 is TGTGCCAGCTCACCGCGGACAGGGGAGGAAAAACTGTTTTTT. This sequence encodes CASSPRTGEEKLFF.

V usage is TRBV28 and J usage is TRBJ1-4; 9 bases line up with TRBD1. Germline trimming cut 8 bases from V and 5 bases from J; bases unmatched to any gene: 6. Germline-derived CDR1 and CDR2 are MDHEN and SYDVKM. The CDR3 spans 14 residues. CDR3 bases: TGTGCCAGCGGATCCGGGACAGGGAATGAAAAACTGTTTTTT. This sequence encodes CASGSGTGNEKLFF.

In regard to this clone: This CDR3 is also generated by other DNA sequences in the sample. The gene calls are TRBV19 and TRBJ2-3, with TRBD2 as a possible D gene (6 bases). Germline V gene sequence: CDR1 LNHDA, CDR2 SQIVND (reference sequence). The V end was cut by 5 bases, the J end by 0 bases, with 9 bases between. The CDR3 is 14 amino acids. The CDR3 is CASSRGTSTDTQYF. The CDR3 nucleotides read TGTGCCAGTAGTCGGGGGACCAGCACAGATACGCAGTATTTT.

V gene TRBV7-9 combines with J gene TRBJ1-4; 10 positions match TRBD1. This CDR3 comprises 17 residues. The V gene's germline CDR1 is SEHNR and CDR2 FQNEAQ (reference sequence). V lost 4 bases and J lost 6; bases outside the gene matches: 11. The CDR3 reads CASSSSRDRGLDEKLFF. CDR3 sequence (DNA): TGTGCCAGCAGCTCGTCCCGGGACAGGGGTTTGGATGAAAAACTGTTTTTT.

V gene TRBV6-5 combines with J gene TRBJ1-1; D is perhaps TRBD1 (6 bases). CDR1 and CDR2 from the germline V gene are MNHEY and SVGAGI. The CDR3 is made up of 15 amino acids. Trimming took off 6 bases at V and 1 base at J, with 15 bases between the two ends. CDR3 in amino acids: CASSPWTAPNTEAFF. DNA of the CDR3: TGTGCCAGCAGCCCCTGGACAGCTCCGAACACTGAAGCTTTCTTT.

This sequence joins TRBV5-1 and TRBJ2-7; D might be TRBD1 (6 bases). The CDR3 extends over 16 amino acids. From germline, CDR1 is SGHRS and CDR2 YFSETQ. Trimming removed 0 bases from V and 5 bases from J, with 18 bases in between. DNA of the CDR3: TGCGCCAGCAGCTTGGACCGGTACAGGGAGTCGGACGAGCAGTACTTC. Its protein product is CASSLDRYRESDEQYF.

The chain has TRBV2 and TRBJ1-4; 9 positions match TRBD1. Germline CDR1 is SNHLY and CDR2 is FYNNEI. The CDR3 is 16 residues long. The V and J ends lost 8 bases and 4 bases, in that order; junction bases with no gene match: 11. In nucleotides, the CDR3 is TGTGCCAGCTTGGTGGACAGGGGTAGAAATAATGAAAAACTGTTTTTT. Its protein is CASLVDRGRNNEKLFF.

This rearrangement joins TRBV19 to TRBJ1-2, with TRBD1 matching over 7 bases. The CDR3 has 15 amino acids. Trimming at V came to 0 bases and at J to 3 bases, leaving 4 bases not matched to a gene. The germline gives CDR1 LNHDA, CDR2 SQIVND (reference sequence). The CDR3 bases are TGTGCCAGTAGTATAGAAAGGGGGACAGACTATGGCTACACCTTC. It yields the protein CASSIERGTDYGYTF.

The chain joins TRBV6-1 to TRBJ1-1; D may be TRBD1 (5 bases). Germline loops: CDR1 MNHNS, CDR2 SASEGT. V dropped 6 bases and J dropped 4 bases, with 12 bases sitting between them. This CDR3 is 13 amino acids long. The CDR3 reads CASSPGRLTEAFF. CDR3 nucleotides: TGTGCCAGCAGCCCAGGGCGCCTCACTGAAGCTTTCTTT.

V usage is TRBV2 and J usage is TRBJ2-1, with TRBD2 matching 7 bases. This CDR3 is built from 17 residues. From germline, CDR1 is SNHLY and CDR2 FYNNEI. V shed 2 bases, J shed 8 bases, and the junction held 15 bases outside the gene matches. This CDR3 is CASSEWGNSGLWDEQFF. Here the CDR3 DNA reads TGTGCCAGCAGTGAATGGGGAAATAGCGGGCTCTGGGATGAGCAGTTCTTC.